Below are 24 T cell receptor beta chains sequenced from a single sample in a study of blood T cell repertoires in COVID-19. Here immunoSEQ multiplex PCR was the method, and the copy in TCRdb shows in-frame clones only, minus some. This repertoire shows about 160,000 clones, approximately 80% found once; its top ten account for about 10%. Source material: peripheral blood. All receptors derive from a woman aged 80 or over with active or convalescent COVID-19.

This chain links TRBV11-3 with TRBJ2-5; D is perhaps TRBD2 (6 bases). Germline V CDR1 and CDR2: SGHNT, YENEEA. Trimming stripped 5 bases from V and 3 bases from J, with 16 bases between. The CDR3 is made up of 15 amino acids. The CDR3 sequence is CASSLGGGLEETQYF. The CDR3 nucleotides are TGTGCCAGCAGCCTGGGGGGTGGGCTCGAAGAGACCCAGTACTTC.

The chain carries TRBV7-9 and TRBJ2-5; the match to TRBD2 covers 8 bases. This CDR3 contains 15 residues. The V gene end was trimmed by 5 bases and the J gene end by 5 bases; junction bases not matched to a gene: 10. CDR1 is SEHNR, CDR2 FQNEAQ, per germline (reference sequence). The CDR3 DNA reads as TGTGCCAGCAGCCGGGGGGGCGGCGGTAGCGAGACCCAGTACTTC. Translated: CASSRGGGGSETQYF.

The chain links TRBV5-1 to TRBJ2-3; weak D call: TRBD2 (6 bases). This CDR3 is built from 14 residues. Germline V gives CDR1 SGHRS, CDR2 YFSETQ. Trimming cost V 3 bases and J 1 base, with 9 bases left between them. CDR3 sequence: CASSSGGGTDTQYF. In DNA form, the CDR3 reads TGCGCCAGCAGCTCCGGGGGTGGCACAGATACGCAGTATTTT. Drawing the rest from reference TRBV5-1 and TRBJ2-3, the complete variable domain is KAGVTQTPRYLIKTRGQQVTLSCSPISGHRSVSWYQQTPGQGLQFLFEYFSETQRNKGNFPGRFSGRQFSNSRSEMNVSTLELGDSALYLCASSSGGGTDTQYFGPGTRLTVL.

The J gene is TRBJ2-5, the V gene TRBV5-1; 10 nucleotides match TRBD1. V shed 3 bases and J 5 bases; nucleotides not matched to a gene: 13. The CDR3 consists of 17 residues. Looked up from germline, CDR1 is SGHRS and CDR2 is YFSETQ. CDR3 sequence (DNA): TGCGCCAGCAGCTGGGGGGATTTGACAGGGGGCCGTGAGACCCAGTACTTC. Translated: CASSWGDLTGGRETQYF.

This clone was seen just once. This chain links TRBV23-1 with TRBJ1-6; 10 bases match TRBD1. TRBV23-1 falls under the ORF class, with uncertain function. With V trimmed by 4 bases and J by 6 bases, 15 bases remained unmatched. CDR3 size: 19 residues. This CDR3 is CASSLSGTGVITGNSPLHF. In DNA, the CDR3 is TGCGCCAGCAGTCTTTCCGGGACAGGGGTTATAACGGGTAATTCACCCCTCCACTTT.

CDR3 in DNA: TGTGCCAGTAGTACAGTAGGGGCCGGGGAGCTGTTTTTT. Its protein is CASSTVGAGELFF. The chain recombines TRBV19 with TRBJ2-2; possible D gene TRBD1, 5 bases. Between the trimmed V and J ends, which lost 4 bases and 6 bases, there was a span of 9 bases. CDR3 length: 13 residues. CDR1 LNHDA and CDR2 SQIVND come from the germline V gene (reference sequence).

The chain employs TRBV5-5 and TRBJ2-7, with TRBD1 matching 10 bases. The CDR3 has 15 residues. Germline assignment: CDR1 SGHKS and CDR2 YYEKEE (reference sequence). J was trimmed by 1 base and V by 4 bases; bases with no gene match: 5. CDR3: CASSPTGQGSYEQYF. The CDR3 bases are TGTGCCAGCAGCCCCACGGGACAGGGGTCCTACGAGCAGTACTTC.

The chain links TRBV11-2 to TRBJ1-6; D possibly corresponds to TRBD1 (5 bases). Germline-derived CDR1 and CDR2 are SGHAT and FQNNGV. CDR3 length equals 13 residues. Trimming took off 4 bases at V and 14 bases at J, with 15 bases between the two ends. The CDR3 loop reads CASSSGGGASLHF. CDR3 coding DNA: TGTGCCAGCAGCTCGGGCGGGGGAGCATCCCTCCACTTT. The full variable domain, its missing parts supplied by reference TRBV11-2 and TRBJ1-6, is EAGVAQSPRYKIIEKRQSVAFWCNPISGHATLYWYQQILGQGPKLLIQFQNNGVVDDSQLPKDRFSAERLKGVDSTLKIQPAKLEDSAVYLCASSSGGGASLHFGNGTRLTVT.

The chain employs TRBV10-3 and TRBJ2-2; the match to TRBD1 covers 8 bases. This CDR3 region has 15 residues. Unmatched junction bases numbered 7, after V lost 3 bases and J lost 7 bases. CDR1 and CDR2 from the germline V gene are ENHRY and SYGVKD. CDR3 sequence (DNA): TGTGCCATCAGTGACGGCAGGGGGCTTGACGGGGAGCTGTTTTTT. Amino acid sequence: CAISDGRGLDGELFF.

The chain joins TRBV18 to TRBJ2-1, with TRBD1 as a possible D gene (6 bases). Trimming shortened V by 1 base and J by 4 bases, and 14 bases separated the two germline ends. Germline CDR1 reads KGHSH; CDR2 reads LQKENI. The CDR3 totals 16 residues. CDR3 in DNA: TGTGCCAGCTCACCACTCGGGCAGGGGTTATACAATGAGCAGTTCTTC. This encodes CASSPLGQGLYNEQFF. The full variable domain, rest sourced from reference TRBV18 and TRBJ2-1, is NAGVMQNPRHLVRRRGQEARLRCSPMKGHSHVYWYRQLPEEGLKFMVYLQKENIIDESGMPKERFSAEFPKEGPSILRIQQVVRGDSAAYFCASSPLGQGLYNEQFFGPGTRLTVL.

V and J are TRBV4-3 and TRBJ1-2; D call uncertain. The V gene's germline CDR1 is LGHNA and CDR2 YSLEER. The V and J ends lost 0 bases and 2 bases respectively, with 10 bases between them. The CDR3 length is 15 residues. The CDR3 sequence is CASSQDLDWNYGYTF. The CDR3 DNA reads TGCGCCAGCAGCCAAGATCTGGACTGGAACTATGGCTACACCTTC.

This chain links TRBV6-4 with TRBJ1-6; weak D call: TRBD1 (6 bases). The germline V and J ends were trimmed by 4 bases and 10 bases, with 11 bases remaining between them. The CDR3 totals 13 residues. CDR1 and CDR2 (germline): MRHNA, SNTAGT. In DNA form, the CDR3 reads TGTGCCAGCAGTGCACAGGGTGAATCACCCCTCCACTTT. This translates into CASSAQGESPLHF.

This sequence joins TRBV7-2 and TRBJ2-5; TRBD2 agrees at 11 bases. With V trimmed by 5 bases and J by 5 bases, 7 bases remained unmatched. CDR1 and CDR2 from the germline V gene are SGHTA and FQGNSA. There are 15 residues in the CDR3. Written as DNA, the CDR3 is TGTGCCAGCAGCCCGGTAGCGGGGGGGTGGGAGACCCAGTACTTC. It yields the protein CASSPVAGGWETQYF. Based on the CDR3 plus reference TRBV7-2 and TRBJ2-5, the full variable domain is GAGVSQSPSNKVTEKGKDVELRCDPISGHTALYWYRQSLGQGLEFLIYFQGNSAPDKSGLPSDRFSAERTGGSVSTLTIQRTQQEDSAVYLCASSPVAGGWETQYFGPGTRLLVL.

The chain joins TRBV5-1 to TRBJ1-1, with D maybe TRBD1 (6 bases). Germline loops: CDR1 SGHRS, CDR2 YFSETQ. V lost 4 bases to trimming and J lost 3 bases, with 16 bases between them. The CDR3 is 15 residues long. The CDR3 region has the DNA TGCGCCAGCAGCGCATACAGGGCAGCGGACACTGAAGCTTTCTTT. The encoded protein is CASSAYRAADTEAFF. The whole variable domain, filled in from reference TRBV5-1 and TRBJ1-1, reads KAGVTQTPRYLIKTRGQQVTLSCSPISGHRSVSWYQQTPGQGLQFLFEYFSETQRNKGNFPGRFSGRQFSNSRSEMNVSTLELGDSALYLCASSAYRAADTEAFFGQGTRLTVV.

This clone was seen a handful of times. This rearrangement joins TRBV28 to TRBJ1-3, with TRBD1 matching 7 bases. Germline-derived CDR1 and CDR2 are MDHEN and SYDVKM. V trimming: 4 bases; J trimming: 2 bases; junction bases outside the gene matches: 5. CDR3 size: 15 residues. The CDR3 coding sequence is TGTGCCAGCAGTTGGGACAGAAGCCCTGGAAACACCATATATTTT. This translates into CASSWDRSPGNTIYF.

The V call is TRBV3-1 (or the pseudogene TRBV3-2), the J call TRBJ2-5, with TRBD1 as a possible D gene (6 bases). Looked up from germline, CDR1 is LGHDT and CDR2 is YNNKEL (reference sequence). V was shortened by 2 bases and J by 1 base, with 11 bases between the two germline ends. The CDR3 covers 15 residues. CDR3 sequence: CASSQRQGIQETQYF. The CDR3, as DNA: TGTGCCAGCAGCCAACGCCAGGGGATCCAAGAGACCCAGTACTTC.

The V and J genes are TRBV6-6 and TRBJ2-3; 10 bases match TRBD1. This CDR3 contains 14 residues. V trimming: 7 bases; J trimming: 3 bases; junction bases outside the gene matches: 4. Germline loops: CDR1 MNHNY, CDR2 SVGAGI (reference sequence). The CDR3 protein is CASNGQGGTDTQYF. DNA of the CDR3: TGTGCCAGCAACGGACAGGGGGGAACAGATACGCAGTATTTT.

The genes are TRBV5-1 and TRBJ2-6; tentatively, D is TRBD2 (6 bases). Germline CDR1 reads SGHRS; CDR2 reads YFSETQ. This CDR3 contains 18 residues. Trimming removed 0 bases from V and 1 base from J, with 14 bases in between. CDR3 coding DNA: TGCGCCAGCAGCTTGGCCTCCGGGAGTCAATCTGGGGCCAACGTCCTGACTTTC. Translation gives CASSLASGSQSGANVLTF.

This chain connects TRBV6-5 to TRBJ2-7; 11 nucleotides line up with TRBD1. The CDR3 has 15 amino acids. The V segment lost 7 bases and the J segment 7 bases; nucleotides outside the gene matches: 12. Looked up from germline, CDR1 is MNHEY and CDR2 is SVGAGI. CDR3 residues: CASTSIGTGGKEQYF. The CDR3 nucleotides are TGTGCCAGCACCAGCATCGGGACAGGGGGTAAAGAGCAGTACTTC.

The chain recombines TRBV12-5 with TRBJ1-4; 7 nucleotides line up with TRBD1. Germline values: CDR1 LGHNT, CDR2 FRNRAP. The CDR3 covers 15 residues. V shed 7 bases and J 7 bases; nucleotides not matched to a gene: 12. This CDR3 is CASALKQGLGEKLFF. The CDR3 region has the DNA TGTGCTAGTGCCCTAAAACAGGGGTTGGGTGAAAAACTGTTTTTT.

This clone was recorded once. The chain combines TRBV11-3 with TRBJ1-2, with 9 bases lining up with TRBD1. V dropped 5 bases and J dropped 8; count of bases not matched to a gene: 6. CDR3 length: 13 amino acids. Germline V gene lookup returns CDR1 SGHNT and CDR2 YENEEA. The CDR3 nucleotides read TGTGCCAGCAGCCAGGACAGGGGAAAAGGCTACACCTTC. As protein: CASSQDRGKGYTF.

The chain employs TRBV12-3 or TRBV12-4 and TRBJ1-2; TRBD1 agrees at 7 bases. Trimming cost V 7 bases and J 7 bases; bases outside gene matches: 6. This CDR3 is built from 12 residues. The CDR3 DNA sequence: TGTGCCAGCAAAGACAGGGTTAGTGGCTACACCTTC. Its translation is CASKDRVSGYTF.

The sample holds one count of this clone. The gene calls are TRBV9 and TRBJ1-4; 9 positions agree with TRBD1. The CDR3 runs 16 residues. Germline CDR1 reads SGDLS; CDR2 reads YYNGEE. V shed 0 bases and J 5 bases; nucleotides not matched to a gene: 5. CDR3 sequence: CASSVDSGTGNEKLFF. As DNA, the CDR3 is TGTGCCAGCAGCGTAGATTCCGGGACAGGGAATGAAAAACTGTTTTTT. Together with reference TRBV9 and TRBJ1-4, the CDR3 gives the full variable domain: DSGVTQTPKHLITATGQRVTLRCSPRSGDLSVYWYQQSLDQGLQFLIQYYNGEERAKGNILERFSAQQFPDLHSELNLSSLELGDSALYFCASSVDSGTGNEKLFFGSGTQLSVL.

The chain joins TRBV7-9 to TRBJ1-6; D gene unclear. Germline V CDR1 and CDR2: SEHNR, FQNEAQ (reference sequence). There are 15 residues in the CDR3. Trimming removed 2 bases from V and 9 bases from J, with 14 bases in between. Here the CDR3 DNA reads TGTGCCAGCAGCTTACAGCGTCAAAGGATTTCACCCCTCCACTTT. Translated, it gives CASSLQRQRISPLHF.